The TCR beta chain under discussion was sequenced for a study of blood T cell repertoires in COVID-19. The CDR3 covers 15 residues. Trimming took 4 bases from V and 7 from J; bases not matched to a gene: 11. CDR1 and CDR2 (germline): SGHKS, YYEKEE (reference sequence). The table came from immunoSEQ multiplex PCR; TCRdb's copy has only in-frame clones and leaves some out. The sample contains around 150,000 clones, approximately 80% of which appear only once. The V gene is TRBV5-5, the J gene TRBJ1-2, with TRBD1 matching over 9 bases. This sequence was found in a man in his 60s who had recovered from COVID-19. The material sequenced was peripheral blood. CDR3 bases: TGTGCCAGCAGCCTATCGACAGGGGGTCGTATTGGCTACACCTTC. Its translation is CASSLSTGGRIGYTF.